The 7 T cell receptor beta chains presented below share a single source sample, sequenced in a study of T-cell memory formation after mild COVID-19. A single record per CDR3 protein comes from TCRdb applying MiXCR to the 5' RACE reads. There are 550,000 to 700,000 distinct CDR3 sequences in the sample; 18% occur only once, and 12% lies in the top ten. Sequenced material: PBMCs or a T cell subset sorted from them (not recorded which). These receptors were obtained from an adult woman who had mild COVID-19 (a few samples of this study predate the infection). Cell type and time point are not known.

The chain recombines TRBV12-3 or TRBV12-4 with TRBJ1-2, with a weak D call TRBD1 (5 bases). The CDR3 spans 13 residues. The V and J ends lost 3 bases and 7 bases respectively, with 12 bases between them. CDR3 in amino acids: CASSLSRVGGYTF. The CDR3 DNA is TGTGCCAGCAGTTTGTCCAGGGTGGGTGGCTACACCTTC.

This clonotype has only a few counts. V usage is TRBV7-3 and J usage is TRBJ2-1; 7 bases are a match to TRBD2. Germline CDR1 reads SGHTA; CDR2 reads FQGTGA. CDR3 length equals 15 residues. Trimming removed 5 bases from V and 8 bases from J; junction bases left unmatched: 12. This chain's CDR3 is CASSPRAGAGYEQFF. The DNA of the CDR3 is TGTGCCAGCAGCCCTCGTGCGGGAGCTGGCTATGAGCAGTTCTTC.

This clonotype was found a few times. This chain links TRBV7-6 with TRBJ2-7; D is ambiguous. Trimming took 1 base from V and 7 from J, leaving 11 bases between them. The CDR3 spans 13 residues. CDR1 is SGHVS and CDR2 is FNYEAQ in the germline V gene. The DNA for the CDR3 is TGTGCCAGCAGCTTAGGCCGGGTCTGGGAGCAGTACTTC. Amino acid sequence: CASSLGRVWEQYF.

The J gene is TRBJ1-1, the V gene TRBV5-5; TRBD1 matches 8 bases. This CDR3 is built from 16 residues. Germline V gene sequence: CDR1 SGHKS, CDR2 YYEKEE (reference sequence). After removal of 4 bases from V and 1 base from J, the junction contained 9 bases not matched to a gene. The CDR3 DNA sequence: TGTGCCAGCAGCCCCCATCCCGGGACAGGGAACACTGAAGCTTTCTTT. Its translation: CASSPHPGTGNTEAFF. Filled out from reference TRBV5-5 and TRBJ1-1, the complete variable domain reads DAGVTQSPTHLIKTRGQQVTLRCSPISGHKSVSWYQQVLGQGPQFIFQYYEKEERGRGNFPDRFSARQFPNYSSELNVNALLLGDSALYLCASSPHPGTGNTEAFFGQGTRLTVV.

V usage is TRBV24-1 and J usage is TRBJ2-7; D is undetermined. Germline CDR1 reads KGHDR; CDR2 reads SFDVKD. Trimming removed 5 bases at V and 3 bases at J, with 16 bases between. This CDR3 spans 15 amino acids. The CDR3 nucleotides are TGTGCCACCAGTGTCCGACGGACCGTTTACTACGAGCAGTACTTC. It codes for CATSVRRTVYYEQYF.

The genes are TRBV7-3 and TRBJ1-1, with D perhaps TRBD1 (5 bases). Germline V lookup: CDR1 SGHTA, CDR2 FQGTGA. The CDR3 runs 15 residues. The ends were cut back, 4 bases at V and 5 bases at J, with 17 bases in the middle. This CDR3 is CASSSGPITGTEAFF. The CDR3 DNA sequence: TGTGCCAGCAGCTCGGGGCCGATCACGGGGACTGAAGCTTTCTTT.

This chain links TRBV20-1 with TRBJ1-3; D gene ambiguous. Germline V gene sequence: CDR1 DFQATT, CDR2 SNEGSKA (reference sequence). The CDR3 length is 14 residues. V was shortened by 6 bases and J by 4 bases, with 16 bases between the two germline ends. Written as DNA, the CDR3 is TGCAGTGCACCCGTAGGCACAGCCGGAAACACCATATATTTT. Translating it yields CSAPVGTAGNTIYF.